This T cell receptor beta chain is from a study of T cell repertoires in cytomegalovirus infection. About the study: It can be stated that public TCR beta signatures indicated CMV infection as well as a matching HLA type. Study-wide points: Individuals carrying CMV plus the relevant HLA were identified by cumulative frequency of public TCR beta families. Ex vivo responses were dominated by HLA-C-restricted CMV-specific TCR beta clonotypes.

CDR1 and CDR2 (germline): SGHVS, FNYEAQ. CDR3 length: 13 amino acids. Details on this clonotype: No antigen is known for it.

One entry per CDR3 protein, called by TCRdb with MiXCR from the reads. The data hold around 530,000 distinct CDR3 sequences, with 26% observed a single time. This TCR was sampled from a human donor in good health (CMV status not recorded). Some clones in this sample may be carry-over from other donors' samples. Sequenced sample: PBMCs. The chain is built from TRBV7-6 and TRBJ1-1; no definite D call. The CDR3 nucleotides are TGTCAAACTAGGCCGGCCGTGAACACTGAAGCTTTCTTT. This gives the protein CQTRPAVNTEAFF.